This T cell receptor (beta chain) was documented in a study of blood T cell repertoires in COVID-19 (dated by TCRdb to about 2020). Regarding the study in general: Samples from collaborators originated in the United States, Italy and Spain and spanned both the acute and convalescent phases of COVID-19. The material from the prospective study consisted of cDNA or gDNA derived from T cells, B-cell-depleted T cells, or PBMCs. Deeply sampled blood TCRbeta repertoires from subjects exposed to, actively infected with, or recovered from COVID-19 were included in the dataset. The repertoires were released in a freely available public database intended as a resource for research on the immune response to SARS-CoV-2. The samples were drawn from the first 160 participants of the ongoing ImmuneRACE study and from under 1,500 subjects provided by 6 global collaborators. Nearly every sample came with metadata listing a de-identified subject ID, COVID-19 status, age in years and sex. Where available, HLA class I and class II types were obtained from metadata supplied by the sample provider rather than from assay-based typing.

The paper as a whole reports these results and caveats: The amount of clinical and demographic metadata varied by source and participant and was provided uncurated.

On this clone itself: Its cognate antigen has yet to be identified. No clone much larger than this one lies a single base away; base qualities are absent.

The collaborating institutions used their own protocols to collect whole blood in K2EDTA tubes. For TCRbeta analysis, collaborators shipped samples as frozen whole blood, isolated PBMCs, or DNA extracted from either of those sample types. TCRbeta CDR3 regions were amplified from genomic DNA using the immunoSEQ Assay, a bias-controlled multiplex PCR. On the authors' methods: Nucleated cell counts per sample were estimated from amplification of reference gene primers within the assay. Sequence reads were collapsed and filtered to measure the absolute abundance of every unique TCRbeta CDR3 rearrangement. Productive Simpson clonality was computed per sample as the square root of Simpson's diversity index over productive rearrangements. As stored in TCRdb, this immuneACCESS dataset retains in-frame rearrangements with V and J assigned. A fraction of the clones does not appear; measured against another copy, unresolved V genes explain less than half of the discrepancy, and the remainder lacks a known reason. The V and J calls and clone size are taken from that table; D and trimming were inferred from the DNA. In all, the sample holds 200,000 or so clones, and around 82% of those were seen once. Clones ranked in the top ten supply 2.3% of the sample.

This receptor was identified in an older woman with acute or convalescent COVID-19. Sequenced material: peripheral blood.

The CDR3 sequence is CASSRGLAGLNEQFF. The DNA sequence follows: TGTGCCAGTAGTAGAGGACTAGCGGGGCTTAATGAGCAGTTCTTC. The chain uses TRBV19 and TRBJ2-1, and TRBD2 matches 12 of the central bases. As encoded in the germline V gene (reference sequence), CDR1 is LNHDA while CDR2 is SQIVND. CDR3 length: 15 amino acids, cysteine to phenylalanine. Just CDR3 DNA is preserved here, 45 bases in frame from base 1. Relative to germline, V is missing 4 bases and J is missing 7 bases, with 5 bases of the junction outside any gene match.